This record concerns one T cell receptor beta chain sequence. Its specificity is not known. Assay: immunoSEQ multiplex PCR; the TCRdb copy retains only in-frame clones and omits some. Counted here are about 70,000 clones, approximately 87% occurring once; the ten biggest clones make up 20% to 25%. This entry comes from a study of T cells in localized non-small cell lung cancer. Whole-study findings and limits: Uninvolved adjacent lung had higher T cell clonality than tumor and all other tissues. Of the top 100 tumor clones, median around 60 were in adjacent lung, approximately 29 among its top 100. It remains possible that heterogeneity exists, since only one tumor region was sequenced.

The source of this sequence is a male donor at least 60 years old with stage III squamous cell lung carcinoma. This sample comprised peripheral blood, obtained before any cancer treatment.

CDR3 bases: TGTGCCAGCAGCTCTCCTTATGGTAGGGGGCGAGGTACAGATACGCAGTATTTT. It is translated as CASSSPYGRGRGTDTQYF. This chain connects TRBV5-4 to TRBJ2-3; 7 bases map to TRBD1. The J segment lost 3 bases and the V segment lost 3 bases, leaving 16 bases of the junction unmatched. The CDR3 extends over 18 amino acids. Germline V lookup: CDR1 SGHNT, CDR2 YYREEE (reference sequence).